These 21 T cell receptor beta chains were sequenced from one sample in a study of blood T cell repertoires in COVID-19. Produced via immunoSEQ multiplex PCR; TCRdb's table is partial and in-frame only. The table lists approximately 160,000 clones, approximately 87% of them singletons. Sequencing was performed on peripheral blood. The receptors originated from a woman in her seventies with acute or convalescent COVID-19.

This clone turned up a few times. V gene TRBV6-1 combines with J gene TRBJ1-2, with TRBD1 identical over 9 bases. From germline, CDR1 is MNHNS and CDR2 SASEGT. This CDR3 comprises 14 residues. J lost 4 bases, V lost 3 bases, and 3 bases had no gene match. The CDR3, as DNA: TGTGCCAGCAGTGACGGGACAGGGCTCTATGGCTACACCTTC. Its protein is CASSDGTGLYGYTF.

The chain links TRBV14 to TRBJ2-1; maybe TRBD2 (5 bases). Trimming removed 4 bases at V and 0 bases at J, with 13 bases between. This CDR3 spans 16 amino acids. Germline lookup yields CDR1 SGHDN and CDR2 FVKESK. The CDR3 DNA reads as TGTGCCAGCAGCCCGGGGTGGGCCACCTCCTACAATGAGCAGTTCTTC. This translates into CASSPGWATSYNEQFF. The full variable domain, in which reference TRBV14 and TRBJ2-1 provide the parts outside the CDR3, is EAGVTQFPSHSVIEKGQTVTLRCDPISGHDNLYWYRRVMGKEIKFLLHFVKESKQDESGMPNNRFLAERTGGTYSTLKVQPAELEDSGVYFCASSPGWATSYNEQFFGPGTRLTVL.

The rearrangement joins TRBV9 to TRBJ1-2, with 10 bases identical to TRBD1. J gave up 5 bases and V 3 bases, and 7 bases lay outside the gene matches. This CDR3 comprises 15 residues. Germline loops: CDR1 SGDLS, CDR2 YYNGEE. CDR3 nucleotides: TGTGCCAGCAGCGGGCGACAGGGGGCTTGGTATGGCTACACCTTC. It translates to CASSGRQGAWYGYTF.

V is TRBV9 and J is TRBJ1-2; TRBD1 matches at 10 bases. The CDR3 runs 15 residues. The germline V gene has CDR1 SGDLS and CDR2 YYNGEE. The junction had 5 bases not matched to a gene; V was cut back by 2 bases and J by 4 bases. As DNA, the CDR3 is TGTGCCAGCAGCGTTATGACAGGGGGCGCCTATGGCTACACCTTC. This encodes CASSVMTGGAYGYTF.

The CDR3 DNA reads TGTGCCAGCAGCCCTCGCGGGGTGTACAATGAGCAGTTCTTC. Amino acids: CASSPRGVYNEQFF. This chain joins TRBV3-1 (or the pseudogene TRBV3-2) and TRBJ2-1; a possible D gene is TRBD2 (6 bases). The CDR3 has 14 residues. The V gene's germline CDR1 is LGHDT and CDR2 YNNKEL (reference sequence). Trimming removed 4 bases from V and 4 bases from J, with 11 bases in between.

The J gene is TRBJ2-1, the V gene TRBV21-1; the DNA was not compared with TRBD2, the D call given in the table. TRBV21-1 is a known pseudogene. This CDR3 is 17 amino acids long. The CDR3 DNA follows: TGTGCCAGCCGAGGGTCCAGCGGGGTAAGCTCCTACAATGAGCAGTTCTTC. As protein: CASRGSSGVSSYNEQFF.

J is TRBJ2-2 and V is TRBV3-1 (or the pseudogene TRBV3-2); 8 positions agree with TRBD1. This CDR3 spans 15 amino acids. Germline trimming cut 4 bases from V and 7 bases from J; bases unmatched to any gene: 8. Germline V gene lookup returns CDR1 LGHDT and CDR2 YNNKEL (reference sequence). The DNA of the CDR3 is TGTGCCAGCAGCCTCAGGGGGCAAGTCGGCGGGGAGCTGTTTTTT. This encodes CASSLRGQVGGELFF.

The gene calls are TRBV18 and TRBJ2-5, with 11 bases fitting TRBD2. The CDR3 covers 14 residues. Germline V gene lookup returns CDR1 KGHSH and CDR2 LQKENI. Unmatched junction bases numbered 2, after V lost 3 bases and J lost 5 bases. CDR3 region: CASSPPSGRETQYF. Here the CDR3 DNA reads TGTGCCAGCTCACCTCCTAGCGGGAGGGAGACCCAGTACTTC.

The chain has TRBV7-2 and TRBJ2-7; a weak D match, TRBD1 (5 bases). The length of the CDR3 is 14 residues. Deletions cut 5 bases from V and 2 bases from J, with 13 bases between. In germline, CDR1 is SGHTA, CDR2 FQGNSA. The CDR3 DNA is TGTGCCAGCAGCAGTAGACAGTTCCCCTACGAGCAGTACTTC. This encodes CASSSRQFPYEQYF.

The chain couples TRBV4-3 to TRBJ2-1, with a weak D call TRBD1 (6 bases). The CDR3 is 17 amino acids. The V gene's germline CDR1 is LGHNA and CDR2 YSLEER. The germline V and J ends were trimmed by 1 base and 7 bases, with 20 bases remaining between them. CDR3 in amino acids: CASSQGSGRTAENEQFF. In DNA, the CDR3 is TGCGCCAGCAGCCAAGGATCCGGGCGGACAGCGGAAAATGAGCAGTTCTTC.

This clone occurred once. The chain combines TRBV19 with TRBJ1-2; tentatively, D is TRBD1 (6 bases). The CDR3 extends over 15 amino acids. Per the germline V gene, CDR1 is LNHDA and CDR2 is SQIVND (reference sequence). V was clipped by 3 bases and J by 5 bases, with 16 bases between them. CDR3 DNA: TGTGCCAGTAGTATTGGGACAACCCGAGGGTATGGCTACACCTTC. It codes for CASSIGTTRGYGYTF. The full variable domain, rest sourced from reference TRBV19 and TRBJ1-2, is DGGITQSPKYLFRKEGQNVTLSCEQNLNHDAMYWYRQDPGQGLRLIYYSQIVNDFQKGDIAEGYSVSREKKESFPLTVTSAQKNPTAFYLCASSIGTTRGYGYTFGSGTRLTVV.

This chain connects TRBV9 to TRBJ2-3, with 15 bases aligning to TRBD2. The CDR3 contains 18 residues. V shed 3 bases, J shed 5 bases, and the junction held 10 bases outside the gene matches. CDR1 SGDLS and CDR2 YYNGEE come from the germline V gene. The CDR3 is CASSDSGLAGGVRDTQYF. CDR3 DNA sequence: TGTGCCAGCAGCGATTCGGGACTAGCGGGGGGCGTGAGAGATACGCAGTATTTT.

CDR3 in DNA: TGTGCCAGCAGCTTTTCCTCGGGAGTTGTGGCAGATACGCAGTATTTT. Translation gives CASSFSSGVVADTQYF. The V gene is TRBV5-4, the J gene TRBJ2-3, with D possibly matching TRBD2 (6 bases). The CDR3 is 16 residues long. Trimming took 2 bases from V and 4 from J, leaving 17 bases between them. Germline-derived CDR1 and CDR2 are SGHNT and YYREEE (reference sequence). The full variable domain, in which reference TRBV5-4 and TRBJ2-3 provide the parts outside the CDR3, is ETGVTQSPTHLIKTRGQQVTLRCSSQSGHNTVSWYQQALGQGPQFIFQYYREEENGRGNFPPRFSGLQFPNYSSELNVNALELDDSALYLCASSFSSGVVADTQYFGPGTRLTVL.

This clone appeared once. V usage is TRBV4-3 and J usage is TRBJ1-2, with D perhaps TRBD1 (5 bases). Trimming took 0 bases from V and 2 from J, leaving 13 bases between them. Germline-derived CDR1 and CDR2 are LGHNA and YSLEER. The CDR3 extends over 16 amino acids. CDR3 amino acids: CASSQDSRQLNYGYTF. The CDR3, as DNA: TGCGCCAGCAGCCAAGATTCGCGACAGCTGAACTATGGCTACACCTTC.

The V gene is TRBV10-2, the J gene TRBJ2-2; TRBD2 is a possible D gene (5 bases). The germline gives CDR1 WSHSY, CDR2 SAAADI. Trimming removed 0 bases from V and 6 bases from J, with 8 bases in between. CDR3 size: 14 residues. CDR3: CASSESGGPGELFF. In DNA form, the CDR3 reads TGCGCCAGCAGTGAGTCCGGAGGTCCCGGGGAGCTGTTTTTT.

This chain links TRBV27 with TRBJ1-2; maybe TRBD1 (5 bases). The CDR3 is 15 amino acids. Trimming left V 4 bases short and J 4 bases short, with 16 bases between. The germline CDR1 and CDR2 sequences are MNHEY and SMNVEV (reference sequence). The CDR3 loop is CASSSVGGGFYGYTF. Written as DNA, the CDR3 is TGTGCCAGCAGTTCCGTCGGGGGGGGATTCTATGGCTACACCTTC.

Here the CDR3 DNA reads TGTGCCAGCAGCCAACCAAACAGGGTTGGCTACACCTTC. This codes for CASSQPNRVGYTF. The chain has TRBV3-1 (or the pseudogene TRBV3-2) and TRBJ1-2; D might be TRBD1 (6 bases). The CDR3 spans 13 residues. Germline-derived CDR1 and CDR2 are LGHDT and YNNKEL (reference sequence). The V end was cut by 2 bases, the J end by 7 bases, with 11 bases between.

The chain combines TRBV5-1 with TRBJ2-1, with 8 bases lining up with TRBD2. The CDR3 is made up of 16 amino acids. CDR1 SGHRS and CDR2 YFSETQ come from the germline V gene. V lost 3 bases, J lost 8 bases, and 13 bases stayed unmatched. The CDR3, as DNA: TGCGCCAGCAGCTATTCGGGGGGGCCAATATCGCATGAGCAGTTCTTC. It specifies CASSYSGGPISHEQFF. The full variable domain, rest sourced from reference TRBV5-1 and TRBJ2-1, is KAGVTQTPRYLIKTRGQQVTLSCSPISGHRSVSWYQQTPGQGLQFLFEYFSETQRNKGNFPGRFSGRQFSNSRSEMNVSTLELGDSALYLCASSYSGGPISHEQFFGPGTRLTVL.

Written as DNA, the CDR3 is TGTGCCAGCGGGACAGGGGATGCCTACAATGAGCAGTTCTTC. It is translated as CASGTGDAYNEQFF. This chain uses TRBV9 with TRBJ2-1; 10 bases map to TRBD1. V lost 7 bases and J lost 2; bases outside the gene matches: 3. Germline values: CDR1 SGDLS, CDR2 YYNGEE. The CDR3 sequence is 14 residues long.

The chain has TRBV5-1 and TRBJ2-7, with 12 bases matching TRBD1. With 1 base clipped from V and 5 bases from J, the junction kept 22 bases outside the gene matches. The V gene's germline CDR1 is SGHRS and CDR2 YFSETQ. This CDR3 region has 21 residues. CDR3 bases: TGCGCCAGCAGCTTGAGGGGACAGGGGGCTCCTCGCGGGAGGGCCCTCGACGAGCAGTACTTC. It specifies CASSLRGQGAPRGRALDEQYF.

The chain uses TRBV6-5 and TRBJ2-4; 10 bases fit TRBD2. From germline, CDR1 is MNHEY and CDR2 SVGAGI. CDR3 length equals 16 residues. The V gene end was trimmed by 2 bases and the J gene end by 6 bases; junction bases not matched to a gene: 7. The CDR3: CASSYTAGGRGNIQYF. CDR3 nucleotide sequence: TGTGCCAGCAGTTACACAGCGGGGGGGCGCGGAAACATTCAGTACTTC.